Sequencing of this T cell receptor (beta chain) was carried out in a study of OX40 agonist ivuxolimab in advanced cancers. Whole-study context: Patient treatment consisted of intravenous ivuxolimab administration every 2 weeks at 0.01 to 10 mg/kg. In three patients, partial responses were observed, one with hepatocellular carcinoma and two with cutaneous melanoma.

Regarding this clone: Its antigen is as yet unknown.

Clones were read by immunoSEQ multiplex PCR, and TCRdb kept only the in-frame ones, dropping some. Among 45,000 to 60,000 clones listed, around 90% were seen once. With V trimmed by 2 bases and J by 11 bases, 6 bases remained unmatched. CDR1 is MDHEN, CDR2 SYDVKM, per germline. This CDR3 contains 13 residues. The study sampled blood at baseline, cycle 4 day 1, and cycle 7 day 1. Findings and limits, study-wide: There were, on average, more expanded clones in CD8+ T cells than in CD4+.

This sequence originates from an adult with an advanced solid tumor such as melanoma, head and neck, liver or kidney cancer. The sample was CD4+ or CD8+ T cells sorted from blood, taken in a trial of the OX40 agonist ivuxolimab. The chain has TRBV28 and TRBJ1-1; 9 nucleotides match TRBD1. The CDR3 loop is CASSLRTGVGAFF. In nucleotides, the CDR3 is TGTGCCAGCAGTTTAAGGACAGGGGTCGGCGCTTTCTTT.